The 14 T cell receptor beta chains in this list originate from one sample, sequenced in a study of cytomegalovirus exposure and HLA in healthy donors. PCR primers comprised 60 Vbeta and 13 Jbeta primers. Assay used: immunoSEQ multiplex PCR; TCRdb lists only in-frame clones, some missing. This repertoire shows around 210,000 clones, approximately 84% found once; its top ten account for around 0.22%. Sequenced sample: PBMCs. Receptors originate from a girl aged 2 to 9 in good health and CMV-seronegative.

V usage is TRBV7-2 and J usage is TRBJ2-2; 9 bases map to TRBD2. Germline CDR1 reads SGHTA; CDR2 reads FQGNSA. Trimming removed 5 bases from V and 0 bases from J; junction bases left unmatched: 4. CDR3 size: 16 residues. DNA for the CDR3: TGTGCCAGCAGCCCCCGCGGGAGGGCGAACACCGGGGAGCTGTTTTTT. Protein sequence: CASSPRGRANTGELFF.

V gene TRBV30 combines with J gene TRBJ1-4; D is perhaps TRBD1 (5 bases). The CDR3 runs to 13 residues. The germline V gene has CDR1 GTSNPN and CDR2 SVGIG (reference sequence). The V end was cut by 4 bases, the J end by 5 bases, with 11 bases between. CDR3 sequence: CAWTGGWNEKLFF. CDR3 sequence (DNA): TGTGCCTGGACGGGGGGTTGGAATGAAAAACTGTTTTTT.

V usage is TRBV6-5 and J usage is TRBJ1-1, with TRBD1 matching over 8 bases. Germline V gives CDR1 MNHEY, CDR2 SVGAGI. CDR3 length: 15 residues. V lost 6 bases, J lost 0 bases, and 6 bases stayed unmatched. The CDR3: CASSPGDRLNTEAFF. Written as DNA, the CDR3 is TGTGCCAGCAGCCCCGGGGACAGGCTGAACACTGAAGCTTTCTTT.

The chain has TRBV5-4 and TRBJ2-5, with unresolved D. This CDR3 is 14 amino acids long. Per germline, CDR1 SGHNT and CDR2 YYREEE (reference sequence). Trimming took off 1 base at V and 5 bases at J, with 12 bases between the two ends. The CDR3 region has the DNA TGTGCCAGCAGCTTGTCCACTCGTAAGGAGACCCAGTACTTC. It encodes CASSLSTRKETQYF.

This chain connects TRBV5-1 to TRBJ2-7, with TRBD1 identical over 9 bases. This CDR3 has 16 amino acids. Germline V gene sequence: CDR1 SGHRS, CDR2 YFSETQ. V shed 1 base and J 0 bases; nucleotides not matched to a gene: 5. CDR3 coding DNA: TGCGCCAGCAGCTTGTGGGGACAGGGCAGCTCCTACGAGCAGTACTTC. It yields the protein CASSLWGQGSSYEQYF.

The V call is TRBV5-1, the J call TRBJ2-3; TRBD1 matches at 7 bases. Germline V gene data show CDR1 as SGHRS and CDR2 as YFSETQ. The CDR3 length is 15 residues. The J segment lost 1 base and the V segment lost 3 bases, leaving 5 bases of the junction unmatched. The CDR3 reads CASSSGQLGTDTQYF. CDR3 DNA: TGCGCCAGCAGCTCGGGACAGCTGGGCACAGATACGCAGTATTTT.

This clone was seen just once. The rearrangement joins TRBV4-1 to TRBJ1-2; D unclear. V was clipped by 1 base and J by 7 bases, with 16 bases between them. CDR3 length equals 15 residues. CDR1 is MGHRA, CDR2 YSYEKL, per germline. CDR3 in DNA: TGCGCCAGCAGCCAAGTGGGCCAGATAATCCGTGGCTACACCTTC. Amino acid sequence: CASSQVGQIIRGYTF.

About this clone: Compared with germline, one end of the junction differs, possibly owing to a read error. The V gene is TRBV29-1, the J gene TRBJ1-2; the D gene is possibly TRBD1 (5 bases). Looked up from germline, CDR1 is SQVTM and CDR2 is ANQGSEA. The CDR3 extends over 12 amino acids. CDR3 protein: CSVADTGGPPAF. The DNA of the CDR3 is TGCAGCGTGGCCGACACCGGGGGACCCCCAGCCTTC.

The chain is built from TRBV5-4 and TRBJ1-2, with TRBD1 matching over 10 bases. CDR3 size: 14 residues. J gave up 8 bases and V 0 bases, and 4 bases lay outside the gene matches. The germline V gene encodes CDR1 SGHNT and CDR2 YYREEE (reference sequence). The chain's CDR3 is CASSLVGTGEGYTF. The CDR3 bases are TGTGCCAGCAGCTTGGTGGGGACAGGGGAAGGCTACACCTTC.

This chain uses TRBV7-9 with TRBJ1-6; TRBD1 agrees at 7 bases. This CDR3 spans 15 amino acids. CDR1 and CDR2 (germline): SEHNR, FQNEAQ (reference sequence). With V trimmed by 5 bases and J by 10 bases, 11 bases remained unmatched. This CDR3 reads CASSPRSGGESPLHF. The CDR3 nucleotides are TGTGCCAGCAGCCCGCGATCAGGGGGTGAGTCACCCCTCCACTTT.

This clone has just one count. The chain is built from TRBV30 and TRBJ1-2, with 10 bases fitting TRBD1. The CDR3 is 13 amino acids. V lost 3 bases, J lost 8 bases, and 6 bases stayed unmatched. The germline gives CDR1 GTSNPN, CDR2 SVGIG (reference sequence). The CDR3 loop is CAWSLRTGGGYTF. The DNA for the CDR3 is TGTGCCTGGAGCCTTCGGACAGGGGGAGGCTACACCTTC.

The chain has TRBV6-5 and TRBJ2-2; perhaps TRBD1 as D (5 bases). The CDR3 is 14 residues long. Trimming stripped 7 bases from V and 3 bases from J, with 12 bases between. CDR1 is MNHEY and CDR2 is SVGAGI in the germline V gene. The CDR3 nucleotides are TGTGCCAGCATCAGGGTTGGTGACACCGGGGAGCTGTTTTTT. Its translation: CASIRVGDTGELFF.

J is TRBJ2-1 and V is TRBV6-6, with TRBD1 matching 9 bases. The CDR3 spans 15 residues. Germline values: CDR1 MNHNY, CDR2 SVGAGI (reference sequence). V lost 5 bases to trimming and J lost 3 bases; unmatched junction nucleotides: 5. The CDR3 is CASSRGQGFYNEQFF. In DNA form, the CDR3 reads TGTGCCAGCAGTCGGGGACAGGGATTCTACAATGAGCAGTTCTTC.

The count of this clone is one. The V call is TRBV27, the J call TRBJ1-1, with D unresolved. V lost 6 bases and J 1 base, leaving 9 bases between the germline ends. The length of the CDR3 is 13 residues. Germline loops: CDR1 MNHEY, CDR2 SMNVEV (reference sequence). The CDR3: CASSLSRNTEAFF. In DNA form, the CDR3 reads TGTGCCAGCAGCCTGAGTCGGAACACTGAAGCTTTCTTT.